Shown below are 17 T cell receptor beta chains from a single sample sequenced in a study of T cell responses to AZD1222 COVID-19 vaccine (dated by TCRdb to 2020 to 2022). The protocol used for the library was the immunoSEQ multiplex PCR assay. TCRdb holds this immuneACCESS table with in-frame rearrangements only. Some clones are missing; in checked studies, unresolved V genes explain under half, and the rest has no known cause. This sample gives roughly 150,000 clones in total; 92% of them show up just once. Of the sample, 1.3% to 1.5% is held by the ten largest clones. The time point label for this specimen denotes: baseline before first vaccination. Sequencing used peripheral blood, obtained on day 0 of AZD1222 vaccination. The source is an adult in good health.

This chain joins TRBV4-2 and TRBJ1-2, with 11 positions matching TRBD1. This CDR3 has 16 amino acids. Germline CDR1 LGHNA, CDR2 YNFKEQ. The trim removed 3 bases at V and 4 bases at J, leaving 7 bases unmatched. CDR3 in DNA: TGTGCCAGCAGCCAGCGGACAGGGGGCGCGAGCTATGGCTACACCTTC. Translation gives CASSQRTGGASYGYTF.

To note about this clone: An end of the junction does not agree with germline; a read error may underlie this. The V and J genes are TRBV2 and TRBJ2-1; no clear D. Germline CDR1 reads SNHLY; CDR2 reads FYNNEI. The CDR3 spans 10 residues. CDR3 sequence reads: CASREEVGFF. For the CDR3, the DNA is TGTGCCAGCAGGGAAGAGGTGGGGTTCTTC.

This clone occurred a few times. This sequence joins TRBV9 and TRBJ1-3, with unresolved D. CDR3 length: 15 amino acids. Germline CDR1 is SGDLS and CDR2 is YYNGEE. The V and J ends lost 6 bases and 3 bases respectively, with 16 bases between them. The CDR3 sequence is CASTVVGSGGNTIYF. The CDR3 DNA follows: TGTGCCAGCACCGTGGTGGGATCTGGTGGAAACACCATATATTTT.

The V call is TRBV9, the J call TRBJ1-1; tentative D call: TRBD1 (5 bases). Trimming stripped 0 bases from V and 1 base from J, with 7 bases between. Germline CDR1 SGDLS, CDR2 YYNGEE. The CDR3 has 14 amino acids. CDR3 sequence: CASSVGGENTEAFF. CDR3 DNA sequence: TGTGCCAGCAGCGTAGGAGGGGAGAACACTGAAGCTTTCTTT.

The chain combines TRBV7-8 with TRBJ2-1, with TRBD2 identical over 10 bases. There are 16 residues in the CDR3. The junction had 10 bases not matched to a gene; V was cut back by 5 bases and J by 6 bases. Germline assignment: CDR1 SGHVS and CDR2 FQNEAQ. Here the CDR3 DNA reads TGTGCCAGCAGCCGGTCCCAAGCGGGAGGGAGCAATGAGCAGTTCTTC. Encoded protein: CASSRSQAGGSNEQFF.

The rearrangement uses TRBV21-1 and TRBJ2-2; the table's TRBD1 call for D was not verified on the DNA. TRBV21-1 counts as a pseudogene. The CDR3 is 16 residues long. The CDR3 region has the DNA TGTGCCAGCAGCAAAGCGGGCAACGCTAACACCGGGGAGCTGTTTTTT. Protein product: CASSKAGNANTGELFF.

J is TRBJ2-7 and V is TRBV18; 11 nucleotides align to TRBD1. After removal of 0 bases from V and 2 bases from J, the junction contained 0 bases not matched to a gene. This CDR3 has 15 amino acids. Germline values: CDR1 KGHSH, CDR2 LQKENI. CDR3 loop: CASSPPGQGAYEQYF. The CDR3 DNA is TGTGCCAGCTCACCACCGGGACAGGGGGCCTACGAGCAGTACTTC. The variable domain in full, completed from reference TRBV18 and TRBJ2-7, reads NAGVMQNPRHLVRRRGQEARLRCSPMKGHSHVYWYRQLPEEGLKFMVYLQKENIIDESGMPKERFSAEFPKEGPSILRIQQVVRGDSAAYFCASSPPGQGAYEQYFGPGTRLTVT.

This clone has just one count. Germline and junction disagree at one end, which may indicate a read error. The same CDR3 can be traced to other DNA sequences in this sample. This chain links TRBV14 with TRBJ2-1; 7 bases fit TRBD1. CDR3 length equals 16 residues. Germline V gene data show CDR1 as SGHDN and CDR2 as FVKESK. The CDR3 bases are TGTGCCAGCAGCCTCTACAGGGGACGGACTTACAACGAGCAGTTCTTC. This gives the protein CASSLYRGRTYNEQFF.

This chain uses TRBV3-1 (or the pseudogene TRBV3-2) with TRBJ1-4, with TRBD1 as a possible D gene (6 bases). V shed 3 bases and J shed 7 bases, with 12 bases lying between them. The CDR3 has 14 residues. The germline V gene encodes CDR1 LGHDT and CDR2 YNNKEL (reference sequence). The CDR3 sequence: CASSQGEGGEKLFF. CDR3 DNA: TGTGCCAGCAGCCAGGGGGAGGGGGGTGAAAAACTGTTTTTT.

The chain joins TRBV19 to TRBJ2-1; D not certain. V gave up 2 bases and J gave up 0 bases, with 20 bases separating them. CDR3 length equals 19 residues. Per the germline V gene, CDR1 is LNHDA and CDR2 is SQIVND (reference sequence). In DNA form, the CDR3 reads TGTGCCAGTAGTATAAGTAGTAGCCGCCGACTCAGCTCCTACAATGAGCAGTTCTTC. Translating it yields CASSISSSRRLSSYNEQFF.

Remarks on this clone: This same CDR3 is encoded by further DNA sequences in the sample. For the CDR3, the DNA is TGCAGCGTTTTGGGGGGAAGCTCCTACGAGCAGTACTTC. This gives the protein CSVLGGSSYEQYF. The rearrangement joins TRBV29-1 to TRBJ2-7, with TRBD2 as a possible D gene (6 bases). V was shortened by 5 bases and J by 0 bases, with 11 bases between the two germline ends. CDR3 size: 13 residues. Germline lookup yields CDR1 SQVTM and CDR2 ANQGSEA.

V and J are TRBV11-3 and TRBJ2-2, with a possible D match to TRBD1 (6 bases). Trimming took 3 bases from V and 3 from J, leaving 11 bases between them. Looked up from germline, CDR1 is SGHNT and CDR2 is YENEEA. The CDR3 runs 15 residues. This CDR3 is CASSFLTGDTGELFF. CDR3 bases: TGTGCCAGCAGCTTCTTGACAGGAGACACCGGGGAGCTGTTTTTT.

This chain links TRBV6-5 with TRBJ1-2; TRBD1 matches 7 bases. Losses at the gene ends were 6 bases for V and 4 bases for J; bases not matched to a gene: 8. CDR1 is MNHEY and CDR2 is SVGAGI in the germline V gene. This CDR3 contains 14 residues. This CDR3 reads CASRIPGQSYGYTF. Written as DNA, the CDR3 is TGTGCCAGCAGGATTCCGGGACAGAGCTATGGCTACACCTTC.

The CDR3 nucleotides are TGTGCCAGCAGCTTAGCCCTTGGGACTAGCGTCTCCTACGAGCAGTACTTC. Translating it yields CASSLALGTSVSYEQYF. V is TRBV7-2 and J is TRBJ2-7; 10 nucleotides agree with TRBD2. Germline V CDR1 and CDR2: SGHTA, FQGNSA. The CDR3 runs 17 residues. Trimming took 0 bases from V and 0 from J; bases not matched to a gene: 5.

This clone was observed a few times. This rearrangement joins TRBV2 to TRBJ1-2; D gene unclear. The CDR3 length is 13 residues. Between the trimmed V and J ends, which lost 5 bases and 8 bases, there was a span of 15 bases. Germline-derived CDR1 and CDR2 are SNHLY and FYNNEI. CDR3: CASSTRTVRGYTF. CDR3 nucleotide sequence: TGTGCCAGCAGTACGAGAACAGTTCGGGGCTACACCTTC.

CDR3 in amino acids: CASSSMGATPQHF. Here the CDR3 DNA reads TGTGCCAGCAGCTCAATGGGGGCCACCCCCCAGCATTTT. This chain joins TRBV6-2 or TRBV6-3 and TRBJ1-5, with D maybe TRBD1 (6 bases). CDR1 and CDR2 from the germline V gene are MNHEY and SVGEGT. Trimming pared 6 bases from V and 10 bases from J, leaving 16 bases between. The CDR3 has 13 amino acids.

The chain uses TRBV28 and TRBJ2-4; no clear D gene. CDR3 length equals 15 residues. The V end lost 6 bases, the J end lost 5 bases, and 17 bases lay between the germline ends. The germline V gene encodes CDR1 MDHEN and CDR2 SYDVKM. CDR3 DNA: TGTGCCAGCAGCCCTAATACTTTTGGGGAAAACATTCAGTACTTC. This sequence encodes CASSPNTFGENIQYF.